Listed below are T cell receptor beta chains from one sample, sequenced in a study of T cell responses to AZD1222 COVID-19 vaccine. The protocol was immunoSEQ multiplex PCR, while the TCRdb copy is restricted to in-frame clones and leaves out a portion. This sample carries 100,000 to 150,000 clones, about 93% of them seen once, and the ten largest clones take approximately 5%. The material was peripheral blood, obtained 28 days after the second AZD1222 dose. These receptors were taken from an adult who received the AZD1222 COVID-19 vaccine. CDR3s include the opening cysteine and the closing phenylalanine or tryptophan. Each record gives: CDR3 DNA, CDR3 protein, clone size, J gene, D gene, V gene. D genes are given only for firm matches. The size of a clone is reported for some rows only, either as once, few or many, or as a class for expanded clones.

CDR3nt: TGTGCCAGCACCTCGCGGGGCCTCCTCAATGAGCAGTTCTTC
CDR3aa: CASTSRGLLNEQFF
abundance: -
j_gene: TRBJ2-1
d_gene: -
v_gene: TRBV7-8

CDR3nt: TGCAGCGTTGAAGAATCCCCACAACGAGCTTTCTTT
CDR3aa: CSVEESPQRAFF
abundance: -
j_gene: TRBJ1-1
d_gene: -
v_gene: TRBV29-1

CDR3nt: TGTGCCAGTAGTATAGACGGGAGGGGCACAGATACGCAGTATTTT
CDR3aa: CASSIDGRGTDTQYF
abundance: -
j_gene: TRBJ2-3
d_gene: TRBD2
v_gene: TRBV19

CDR3nt: TGTGCCAGCAGCGTCTCAGGTCCCAGCACAGATACGCAGTATTTT
CDR3aa: CASSVSGPSTDTQYF
abundance: -
j_gene: TRBJ2-3
d_gene: -
v_gene: TRBV6-5

CDR3nt: TGTGCCAGCAGCTTCCCCGGGACAGGGGTTACTGAAGCTTTCTTT
CDR3aa: CASSFPGTGVTEAFF
abundance: -
j_gene: TRBJ1-1
d_gene: TRBD1
v_gene: TRBV5-6

CDR3nt: TGCGCCAGCAGGACTAGCGGACAAGAGACCCAGTACTTC
CDR3aa: CASRTSGQETQYF
abundance: -
j_gene: TRBJ2-5
d_gene: TRBD2
v_gene: TRBV5-1

CDR3nt: TGTGCCTATAGGAGACAGGGAAATAATTCACCCCTCCACTTT
CDR3aa: CAYRRQGNNSPLHF
abundance: once
j_gene: TRBJ1-6
d_gene: TRBD1
v_gene: TRBV30

CDR3nt: TGTGCCAGCAGCGCTCCAGGGGACGGAAACACCATATATTTT
CDR3aa: CASSAPGDGNTIYF
abundance: -
j_gene: TRBJ1-3
d_gene: -
v_gene: TRBV6-5

CDR3nt: TGCGCCAGCAGCTTGGTCTTGTCTGGGAACGACGAGCAGTACTTC
CDR3aa: CASSLVLSGNDEQYF
abundance: once
j_gene: TRBJ2-7
d_gene: -
v_gene: TRBV5-1

CDR3nt: TGTGCCAACAACAGACAGAGCACAGATACGCAGTATTTT
CDR3aa: CANNRQSTDTQYF
abundance: -
j_gene: TRBJ2-3
d_gene: -
v_gene: TRBV2

CDR3nt: TGTGCCAGCAGCTTAGCGCTGGGGTCCATCCAAGAGACCCAGTACTTC
CDR3aa: CASSLALGSIQETQYF
abundance: -
j_gene: TRBJ2-5
d_gene: -
v_gene: TRBV7-2

CDR3nt: TGTGCCAGCAGTCCATCAACAGGGGGCGTCTCCTACGAGCAGTACTTC
CDR3aa: CASSPSTGGVSYEQYF
abundance: -
j_gene: TRBJ2-7
d_gene: TRBD1
v_gene: TRBV27

CDR3nt: TGTGCCAGTAGCTACGACAGGGGGGCTGGAAACACCATATATTTT
CDR3aa: CASSYDRGAGNTIYF
abundance: -
j_gene: TRBJ1-3
d_gene: TRBD1
v_gene: TRBV19

CDR3nt: TGTGCCAGCAGCTTAGGGAGAGGACGGGTAGATACGCAGTATTTT
CDR3aa: CASSLGRGRVDTQYF
abundance: -
j_gene: TRBJ2-3
d_gene: -
v_gene: TRBV11-2

CDR3nt: TGTGCCAGCAGCCTCGGAGTCCCTAACTATGGCTACACCTTC
CDR3aa: CASSLGVPNYGYTF
abundance: -
j_gene: TRBJ1-2
d_gene: -
v_gene: TRBV5-6

CDR3nt: TGTGCCAGCAGCGGTCAGTGGGGGAGCAATCAGCCCCAGCATTTT
CDR3aa: CASSGQWGSNQPQHF
abundance: -
j_gene: TRBJ1-5
d_gene: -
v_gene: TRBV16

CDR3nt: TGCAGCGTAGCAGCCCCGGGGACCCAGTACTTC
CDR3aa: CSVAAPGTQYF
abundance: -
j_gene: TRBJ2-5
d_gene: -
v_gene: TRBV29-1

CDR3nt: TGTGCCACCACCCGGACAGGGGGCGGTGAAAAACTGTTTTTT
CDR3aa: CATTRTGGGEKLFF
abundance: -
j_gene: TRBJ1-4
d_gene: TRBD1
v_gene: TRBV15

CDR3nt: TGTGCCAGCTCTTTGGGGGGAGGTGGCCAAGAGACCCAGTACTTC
CDR3aa: CASSLGGGGQETQYF
abundance: -
j_gene: TRBJ2-5
d_gene: -
v_gene: TRBV11-3

CDR3nt: TGTGCCAGTAGTATGGCAGCAGCCAAAAACATTCAGTACTTC
CDR3aa: CASSMAAAKNIQYF
abundance: -
j_gene: TRBJ2-4
d_gene: -
v_gene: TRBV19

CDR3nt: TGTGCCAGCAGCCTAGCGGGGACTAGCACAGATACGCAGTATTTT
CDR3aa: CASSLAGTSTDTQYF
abundance: -
j_gene: TRBJ2-3
d_gene: TRBD2
v_gene: TRBV7-3

CDR3nt: TGTGCCACCAGCAGCTTGGGGAGCGGCTCCTACGAGCAGTACTTC
CDR3aa: CATSSLGSGSYEQYF
abundance: -
j_gene: TRBJ2-7
d_gene: -
v_gene: TRBV15

CDR3nt: TGTGCCAGCAGCCAGGGGGGCGGTAGCTCCTACGAGCAGTACTTC
CDR3aa: CASSQGGGSSYEQYF
abundance: -
j_gene: TRBJ2-7
d_gene: -
v_gene: TRBV7-2

CDR3nt: TGTGCCAGCAGTGAATCGTATGAGGCTGAAGCTTTCTTT
CDR3aa: CASSESYEAEAFF
abundance: -
j_gene: TRBJ1-1
d_gene: -
v_gene: TRBV25-1

CDR3nt: TGTGCCAGCAGCCCACAAGGGTTCAGGCAAGGCTATGGCTACACCTTC
CDR3aa: CASSPQGFRQGYGYTF
abundance: -
j_gene: TRBJ1-2
d_gene: -
v_gene: TRBV7-9

CDR3nt: TGTGCCAGCAGCCAGACTAGCGGGAGGTCGAACACCGGGGAGCTGTTTTTT
CDR3aa: CASSQTSGRSNTGELFF
abundance: -
j_gene: TRBJ2-2
d_gene: TRBD2
v_gene: TRBV4-2

CDR3nt: TGTGCCAGCAGTGAAATGCGTAGGGGCAATCAGCCCCAGCATTTT
CDR3aa: CASSEMRRGNQPQHF
abundance: -
j_gene: TRBJ1-5
d_gene: -
v_gene: TRBV2

CDR3nt: TGTGCCAGCAGCTCCCGGGACAGAGGCACTGAAGCTTTCTTT
CDR3aa: CASSSRDRGTEAFF
abundance: -
j_gene: TRBJ1-1
d_gene: TRBD1
v_gene: TRBV7-9

CDR3nt: TGTGCCAGCAGCCTATTTCAGGGAACCTACGAGCAGTACTTC
CDR3aa: CASSLFQGTYEQYF
abundance: -
j_gene: TRBJ2-7
d_gene: -
v_gene: TRBV5-5